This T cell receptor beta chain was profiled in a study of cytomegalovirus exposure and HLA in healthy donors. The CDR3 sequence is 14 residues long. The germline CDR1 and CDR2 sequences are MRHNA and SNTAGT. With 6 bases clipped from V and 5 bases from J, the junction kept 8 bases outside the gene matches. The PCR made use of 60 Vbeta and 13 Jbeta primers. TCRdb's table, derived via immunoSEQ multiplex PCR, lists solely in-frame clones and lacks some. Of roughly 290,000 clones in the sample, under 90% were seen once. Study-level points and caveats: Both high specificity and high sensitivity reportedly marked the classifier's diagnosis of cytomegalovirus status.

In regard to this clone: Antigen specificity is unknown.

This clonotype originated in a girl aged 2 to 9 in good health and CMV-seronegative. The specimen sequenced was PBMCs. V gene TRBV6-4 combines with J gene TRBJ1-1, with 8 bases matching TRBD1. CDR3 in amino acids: CASRADRGTTEAFF. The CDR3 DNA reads TGTGCCAGCAGGGCCGACAGGGGTACGACTGAAGCTTTCTTT.